What follows are 9 T cell receptor beta chains derived from one specimen sequenced in a study of post-analysis software for immune sequencing data. Study-level results: Four or five TRBV segments, including TRBV5-6, TRBV5-1 and TRBV20-1, were more frequent in patients than controls.

Prepared libraries of TCR beta cDNA carried unique molecular identifiers. Using its own MiXCR run on the PCR reads, TCRdb lists one record per CDR3 protein. The profile shows roughly 600,000 distinct CDR3 sequences, 44% of them singletons. No antigen is known for these receptors. The sample taken for sequencing was blood. The receptors stem from a girl aged 5 to 17 with multiple sclerosis.

In its sample, this clonotype was seen a few times. The V gene is TRBV5-1, the J gene TRBJ1-2, with unresolved D. Between the trimmed V and J ends, which lost 4 bases and 0 bases, there was a span of 10 bases. The CDR3 contains 14 residues. CDR1 and CDR2 (germline): SGHRS, YFSETQ. DNA of the CDR3: TGCGCCAGCAGCCCGACAAGCACTAACTATGGCTACACCTTC. Its translation is CASSPTSTNYGYTF.

Here the CDR3 DNA reads TGCAGCGTTGCCCGGGACACCACAGATACGCAGTATTTT. Its protein product is CSVARDTTDTQYF. The J gene is TRBJ2-3, the V gene TRBV29-1; a weak D match, TRBD1 (6 bases). Trimming removed 4 bases from V and 2 bases from J, with 10 bases in between. Germline CDR1 SQVTM, CDR2 ANQGSEA. This CDR3 spans 13 amino acids.

A few counts support this clonotype. V gene TRBV4-1 combines with J gene TRBJ2-5; 7 bases map to TRBD2. This CDR3 has 13 amino acids. V was clipped by 1 base and J by 11 bases; unmatched bases: 7. Germline CDR1 reads MGHRA; CDR2 reads YSYEKL. The chain's CDR3 is CASSQVTSAEQYF. The CDR3 nucleotides are TGCGCCAGCAGCCAAGTTACTAGCGCTGAGCAGTACTTC.

This clonotype was counted a few times. The chain uses TRBV5-1 and TRBJ1-5, with a weak D call TRBD1 (5 bases). The germline gives CDR1 SGHRS, CDR2 YFSETQ. Trimming removed 0 bases at V and 5 bases at J, with 12 bases between. The CDR3 runs 15 residues. CDR3 protein: CASSLEGARHQPQHF. CDR3 bases: TGCGCCAGCAGCTTGGAAGGGGCAAGGCATCAGCCCCAGCATTTT.

About this clonotype: The junction departs from germline at one end; a sequencing error may be responsible. J is TRBJ2-1 and V is TRBV10-3; TRBD2 agrees at 13 bases. The CDR3 has 15 amino acids. CDR1 ENHRY and CDR2 SYGVKD come from the germline V gene. CDR3 bases: TGTACCATCAGTGCACTAGCGGGGGGGGACAATGAGCAGTTCTTC. Residues: CTISALAGGDNEQFF.

In this sample, this clonotype turned up a few times. The chain couples TRBV12-3 or TRBV12-4 to TRBJ2-5; possibly TRBD1 for D (6 bases). V was pared by 7 bases and J by 2 bases, with 14 bases between. The CDR3 loop spans 14 amino acids. The CDR3 DNA is TGTGCCAGCACCGTACGACAGGAACAAGAGACCCAGTACTTC. This encodes CASTVRQEQETQYF.

Here the CDR3 DNA reads TGCGCCAGCAGCCAAACCGCTCAGTGGCCCCAGCATTTT. Amino acid sequence: CASSQTAQWPQHF. The J gene is TRBJ1-5, the V gene TRBV4-1; D not resolved. The germline gives CDR1 MGHRA, CDR2 YSYEKL. The CDR3 consists of 13 residues. Trimming stripped 2 bases from V and 9 bases from J, with 11 bases between.

The chain has TRBV3-1 and TRBJ1-1; the match to TRBD1 covers 8 bases. The CDR3 has 12 amino acids. Trimming removed 5 bases from V and 7 bases from J; junction bases left unmatched: 3. From germline, CDR1 is LGHDT and CDR2 YNNKEL (reference sequence). Here the CDR3 DNA reads TGTGCCAGCAGCTACGGACAGGGTGAAGCTTTCTTT. This codes for CASSYGQGEAFF.

The rearrangement joins TRBV6-5 to TRBJ1-5; 9 bases fit TRBD1. Germline-derived CDR1 and CDR2 are MNHEY and SVGAGI. This CDR3 region has 16 residues. The trim removed 0 bases at V and 5 bases at J, leaving 5 bases unmatched. CDR3 region: CASSYSRTGAHQPQHF. The CDR3 bases are TGTGCCAGCAGTTACTCCCGGACAGGGGCGCATCAGCCCCAGCATTTT.